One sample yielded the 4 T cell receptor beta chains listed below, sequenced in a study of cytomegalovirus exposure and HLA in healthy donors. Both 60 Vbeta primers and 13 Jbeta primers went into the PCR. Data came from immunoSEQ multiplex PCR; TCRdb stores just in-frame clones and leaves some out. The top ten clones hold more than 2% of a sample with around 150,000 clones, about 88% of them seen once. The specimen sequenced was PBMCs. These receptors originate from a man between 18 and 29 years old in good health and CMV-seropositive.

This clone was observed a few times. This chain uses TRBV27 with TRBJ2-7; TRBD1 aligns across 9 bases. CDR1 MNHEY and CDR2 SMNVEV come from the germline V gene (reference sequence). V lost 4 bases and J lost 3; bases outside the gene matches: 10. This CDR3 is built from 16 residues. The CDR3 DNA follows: TGTGCCAGCAGTTCACCCGGCGGGACAGGGAGCTACGAGCAGTACTTC. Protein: CASSSPGGTGSYEQYF.

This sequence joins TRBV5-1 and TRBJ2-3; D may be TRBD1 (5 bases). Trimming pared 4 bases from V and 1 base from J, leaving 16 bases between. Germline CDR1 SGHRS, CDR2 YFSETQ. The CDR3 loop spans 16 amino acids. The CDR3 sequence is CASSPPTVTGTDTQYF. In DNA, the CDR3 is TGCGCCAGCAGCCCCCCGACAGTAACCGGCACAGATACGCAGTATTTT.

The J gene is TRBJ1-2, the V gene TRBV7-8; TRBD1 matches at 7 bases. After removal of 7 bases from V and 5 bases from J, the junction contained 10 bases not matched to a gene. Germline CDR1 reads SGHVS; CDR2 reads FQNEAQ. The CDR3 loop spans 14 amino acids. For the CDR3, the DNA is TGTGCCAGCACCCAGGGGGGAGTCGGTTATGGCTACACCTTC. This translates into CASTQGGVGYGYTF. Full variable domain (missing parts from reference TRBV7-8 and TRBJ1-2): GAGVSQSPRYKVAKRGQDVALRCDPISGHVSLFWYQQALGQGPEFLTYFQNEAQLDKSGLPSDRFFAERPEGSVSTLKIQRTQQEDSAVYLCASTQGGVGYGYTFGSGTRLTVV.

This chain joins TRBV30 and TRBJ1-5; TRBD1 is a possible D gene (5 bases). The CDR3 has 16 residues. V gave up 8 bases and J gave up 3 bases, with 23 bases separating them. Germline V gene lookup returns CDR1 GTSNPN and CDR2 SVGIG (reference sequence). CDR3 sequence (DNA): TGTGCCGCCTCAGACACCCGAAGGGGTTTCAATCAGCCCCAGCATTTT. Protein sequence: CAASDTRRGFNQPQHF. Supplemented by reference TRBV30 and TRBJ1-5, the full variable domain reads SQTIHQWPATLVQPVGSPLSLECTVEGTSNPNLYWYRQAAGRGLQLLFYSVGIGQISSEVPQNLSASRPQDRQFILSSKKLLLSDSGFYLCAASDTRRGFNQPQHFGDGTRLSIL.